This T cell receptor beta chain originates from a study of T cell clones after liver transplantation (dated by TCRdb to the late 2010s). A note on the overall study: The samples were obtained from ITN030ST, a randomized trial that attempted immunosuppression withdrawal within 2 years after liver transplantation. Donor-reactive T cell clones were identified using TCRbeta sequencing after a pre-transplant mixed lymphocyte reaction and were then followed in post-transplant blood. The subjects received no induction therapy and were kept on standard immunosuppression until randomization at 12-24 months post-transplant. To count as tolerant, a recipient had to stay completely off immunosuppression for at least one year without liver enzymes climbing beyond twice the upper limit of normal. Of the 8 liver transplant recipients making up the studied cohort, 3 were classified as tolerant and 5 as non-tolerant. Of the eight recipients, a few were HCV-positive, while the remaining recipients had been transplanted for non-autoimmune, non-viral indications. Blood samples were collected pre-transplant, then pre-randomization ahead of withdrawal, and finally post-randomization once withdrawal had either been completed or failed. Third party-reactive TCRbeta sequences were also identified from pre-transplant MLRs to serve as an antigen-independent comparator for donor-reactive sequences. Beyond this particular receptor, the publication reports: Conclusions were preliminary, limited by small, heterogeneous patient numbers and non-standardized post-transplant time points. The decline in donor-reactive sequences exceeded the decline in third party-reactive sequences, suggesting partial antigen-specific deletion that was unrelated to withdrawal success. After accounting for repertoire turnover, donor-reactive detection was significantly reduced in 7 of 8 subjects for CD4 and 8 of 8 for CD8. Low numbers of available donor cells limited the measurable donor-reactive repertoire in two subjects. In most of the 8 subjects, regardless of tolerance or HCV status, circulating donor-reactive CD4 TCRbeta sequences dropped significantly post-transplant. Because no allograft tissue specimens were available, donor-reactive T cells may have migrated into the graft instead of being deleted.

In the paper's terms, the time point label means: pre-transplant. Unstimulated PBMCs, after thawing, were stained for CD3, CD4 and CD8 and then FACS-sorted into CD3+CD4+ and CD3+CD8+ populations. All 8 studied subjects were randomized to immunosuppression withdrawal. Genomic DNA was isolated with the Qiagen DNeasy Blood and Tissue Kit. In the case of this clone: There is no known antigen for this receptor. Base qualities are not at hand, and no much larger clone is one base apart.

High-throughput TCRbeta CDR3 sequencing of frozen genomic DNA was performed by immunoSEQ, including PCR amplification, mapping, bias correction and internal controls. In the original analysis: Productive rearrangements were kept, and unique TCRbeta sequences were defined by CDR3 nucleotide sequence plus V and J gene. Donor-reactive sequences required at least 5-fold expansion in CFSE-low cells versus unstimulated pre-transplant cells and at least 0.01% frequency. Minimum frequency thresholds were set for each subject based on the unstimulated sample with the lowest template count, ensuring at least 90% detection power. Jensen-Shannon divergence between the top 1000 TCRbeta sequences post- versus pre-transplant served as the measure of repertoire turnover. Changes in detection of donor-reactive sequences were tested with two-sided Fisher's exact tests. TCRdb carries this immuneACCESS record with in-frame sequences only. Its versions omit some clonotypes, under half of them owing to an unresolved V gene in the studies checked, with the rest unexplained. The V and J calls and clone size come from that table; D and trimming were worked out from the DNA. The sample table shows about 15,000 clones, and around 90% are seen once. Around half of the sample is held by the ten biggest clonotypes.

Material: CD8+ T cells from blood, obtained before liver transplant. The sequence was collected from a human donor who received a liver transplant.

The CDR3 corresponds to CASDSPDTYEQYF. In nucleotide form, the sequence is TGTGCCAGCGATAGCCCTGACACCTACGAGCAGTACTTC. This chain is built from TRBV28 and TRBJ2-7; no D segment can be confidently identified. The CDR3 sequence holds 13 residues, the cysteine and phenylalanine included. Of all the DNA, just the CDR3 is kept, 39 bases in frame from base 1. As encoded in the germline V gene, CDR1 is MDHEN while CDR2 is SYDVKM. A distance of 13 bases separates the germline ends of V and J, which lose 8 bases and 2 bases respectively.